This TCR beta chain was sequenced in a study of T cell responses to AZD1222 COVID-19 vaccine. Study-wide points: As reported, nearly half of all spike-specific TCRs target variant regions that are unmutated. The donor group comprised mostly white British people and more females; the analysis possibly underestimated clonal diversity. Among vaccine-associated CD4 TCRs, coverage spanned spike, with dominance at 160-218 and 743-854.

Pooling covered second doses at about 4 or about 12 weeks. The count of this clone is one. Its antigen is not identified. Only in-frame clones appear in the TCRdb table, and some are missing; sequencing was by immunoSEQ multiplex PCR. The table includes about 93,000 clones, approximately 90% detected once. The germline V and J ends were trimmed by 5 bases and 4 bases, with 14 bases remaining between them. The CDR3 totals 14 residues. Germline V gene lookup returns CDR1 SGHTA and CDR2 FQGNSA. This sequence joins TRBV7-2 and TRBJ1-2, with a weak D call TRBD1 (6 bases). The receptor was isolated from an adult who received the AZD1222 COVID-19 vaccine. Sequencing used peripheral blood, obtained 28 days after the second AZD1222 dose. This chain's CDR3 is CASSPDRASYGYTF. CDR3 DNA sequence: TGTGCCAGCAGCCCGGACAGAGCTAGCTATGGCTACACCTTC.